This TCR beta chain was documented in a study of T-cell memory formation after mild COVID-19. Each CDR3 protein gets one entry after TCRdb re-called the 5' RACE reads with MiXCR. This sample has a few hundred thousand distinct CDR3 sequences; less than 25% occur once, and the top ten carry around 9.2%. CDR1 is ENHRY, CDR2 SYGVKD, per germline. V shed 3 bases and J shed 2 bases, with 14 bases lying between them. CDR3 size: 15 residues. The chain uses TRBV10-3 and TRBJ2-7; TRBD1 or TRBD2 may be the D gene (5 bases each). The TCR sequence derives from an adult woman who had mild COVID-19 (a few samples of this study predate the infection). Cell type and time point are not known. Sequencing was performed on PBMCs or a T cell subset sorted from them (not recorded which). CDR3 residues: CAISEWDLTTYEQYF. CDR3 sequence (DNA): TGTGCCATCAGTGAATGGGACCTTACTACCTACGAGCAGTACTTC.